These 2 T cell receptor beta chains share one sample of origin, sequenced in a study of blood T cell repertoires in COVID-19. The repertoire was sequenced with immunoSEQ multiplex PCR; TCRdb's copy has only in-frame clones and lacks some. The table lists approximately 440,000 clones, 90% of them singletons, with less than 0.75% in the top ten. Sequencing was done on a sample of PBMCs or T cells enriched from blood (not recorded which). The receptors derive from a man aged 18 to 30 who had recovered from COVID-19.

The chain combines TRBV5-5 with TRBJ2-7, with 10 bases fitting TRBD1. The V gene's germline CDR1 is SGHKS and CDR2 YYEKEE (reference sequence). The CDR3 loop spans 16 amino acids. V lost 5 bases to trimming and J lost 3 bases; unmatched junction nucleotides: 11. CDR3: CASRPGQGITGYEQYF. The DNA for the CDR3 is TGTGCCAGCAGACCGGGACAGGGGATTACGGGCTACGAGCAGTACTTC.

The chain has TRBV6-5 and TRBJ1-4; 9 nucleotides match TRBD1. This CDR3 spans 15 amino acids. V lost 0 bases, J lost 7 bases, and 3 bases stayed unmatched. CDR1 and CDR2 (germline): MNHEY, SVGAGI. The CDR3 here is CASSYSGQGSEKLFF. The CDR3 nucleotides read TGTGCCAGCAGTTACTCCGGACAGGGGAGTGAAAAACTGTTTTTT.